The clone carrying this T cell receptor (beta chain) was observed a single time. Germline V lookup: CDR1 GTSNPN, CDR2 SVGIG (reference sequence). The CDR3 extends over 15 amino acids. V trimming: 0 bases; J trimming: 5 bases; junction bases outside the gene matches: 7. Sequencing used immunoSEQ multiplex PCR; TCRdb keeps in-frame clones, though not all of them. The sample yields 56,000 or so clones, 89% seen once. The data were taken from a study of T cell changes during pregnancy in multiple sclerosis. J is TRBJ1-1 and V is TRBV30; 9 nucleotides line up with TRBD1. The sequencing used peripheral blood, collected after pregnancy. The clonotype originates from a female donor with multiple sclerosis, enrolled in a pregnancy study. The CDR3 DNA reads as TGTGCCTGGAGTGTCCCAGGACAGGGGAGGACTGAAGCTTTCTTT. As protein: CAWSVPGQGRTEAFF.